Listed below are T cell receptor beta chains from one sample, sequenced in a study of shared clonotypes between healthy human individuals. Here immunoSEQ multiplex PCR was the method, and the copy in TCRdb shows in-frame clones only, minus some. In the table there are approximately 350,000 clones, roughly 96% of which are singletons. Source material: memory CD8+ T cells sorted from blood. The source is a man aged 25 to 40 in good health. CDR3s include the opening cysteine and the closing phenylalanine or tryptophan. The D gene is left open where the match is weak. The size field is filled for only some rows; it gives once, few, many or a size class.

>NA|TRBV7-2|TRBD1|TRBJ2-7
CASSVGTGAYEQYF
TGTGCCAGCAGTGTTGGGACAGGAGCCTACGAGCAGTACTTC
>NA|TRBV28|NA|TRBJ2-7
CASSSAYEQYF
TGTGCCAGCAGTTCCGCCTACGAGCAGTACTTC
>few|TRBV2|TRBD2|TRBJ2-3
CASSVSLAGLDTQYF
TGTGCCAGCAGTGTGTCGCTAGCGGGACTTGATACGCAGTATTTT
>NA|TRBV5-1|TRBD2|TRBJ2-5
CASSLRPSGKETQYF
TGCGCCAGCAGCTTGAGGCCTAGCGGGAAGGAGACCCAGTACTTC
>NA|TRBV5-1|NA|TRBJ2-1
CASSFRAYEGDEQFF
TGCGCCAGCAGCTTCAGGGCGTACGAAGGGGATGAGCAGTTCTTC
>NA|TRBV10-1|TRBD2|TRBJ2-1
CASSDPSGEQIDNEQFF
TGCGCCAGCAGTGATCCCAGCGGGGAACAAATTGACAATGAGCAGTTCTTC
>NA|TRBV7-9|TRBD2|TRBJ2-1
CASSLGLAGGRKEFF
TGTGCCAGCAGCTTAGGACTAGCGGGAGGGAGGAAAGAGTTCTTC
>NA|TRBV5-1|TRBD2|TRBJ2-1
CASSPGTSGSNEQFF
TGCGCCAGCAGCCCCGGGACTAGCGGGAGTAATGAGCAGTTCTTC
>NA|TRBV5-1|NA|TRBJ1-1
CASSLSLTAMNTEAFF
TGCGCCAGCAGCTTGTCCCTAACAGCTATGAACACTGAAGCTTTCTTT
>NA|TRBV2|NA|TRBJ1-5
CASRGVGRQPQHF
TGTGCCAGCAGGGGGGTGGGGAGGCAGCCCCAGCATTTT
>NA|TRBV5-6|NA|TRBJ2-1
CASSRGRLANNEQFF
TGTGCCAGCAGCAGGGGGAGGCTAGCGAACAATGAGCAGTTCTTC
>NA|TRBV30|NA|TRBJ2-7
CAWSPGHGPYEQYF
TGTGCCTGGAGTCCGGGACACGGACCCTACGAGCAGTACTTC
>NA|TRBV4-2|NA|TRBJ1-4
CASSPQNREKLFF
TGTGCCAGCAGCCCACAAAACCGGGAAAAACTGTTTTTT
>NA|TRBV5-1|TRBD2|TRBJ2-1
CASSLAPSGHNEQFF
TGCGCCAGCAGCTTGGCCCCTAGCGGACACAATGAGCAGTTCTTC
>NA|TRBV21-1|NA|TRBJ2-3
CASSKGGAGRGDTQYF
TGTGCCAGCAGCAAAGGGGGAGCGGGGAGGGGAGATACGCAGTATTTT
>NA|TRBV7-8|NA|TRBJ2-7
CASSPRPGVYEQYF
TGTGCCAGCAGCCCTAGGCCGGGGGTTTACGAGCAGTACTTC
>NA|TRBV15|TRBD1|TRBJ2-7
CATSRTPYNSGQGDEQYF
TGTGCCACCAGCAGGACCCCGTACAACTCCGGACAGGGGGACGAGCAGTACTTC
>NA|TRBV11-3|NA|TRBJ2-5
CASSERDGQETQYF
TGTGCCAGCAGCGAACGGGACGGACAAGAGACCCAGTACTTC
>NA|TRBV5-1|NA|TRBJ2-7
CASSSGSIYEQYF
TGCGCCAGCAGCTCGGGGAGCATTTACGAGCAGTACTTC
>NA|TRBV5-1|NA|TRBJ2-5
CASSLFGGGETQYF
TGCGCCAGCAGCTTGTTTGGCGGTGGGGAGACCCAGTACTTC
>NA|TRBV7-6|TRBD1|TRBJ2-1
CASSPTGDEFFYNEQFF
TGTGCCAGCAGTCCTACAGGGGATGAGTTTTTCTACAATGAGCAGTTCTTC
>NA|TRBV5-4|NA|TRBJ2-7
CASSLLTGPYEQYF
TGTGCCAGCAGCTTGCTGACAGGCCCCTACGAGCAGTACTTC
>NA|TRBV5-6|TRBD2|TRBJ2-2
CASSFRLTGGNTGELFF
TGTGCCAGCAGCTTTCGCCTAACGGGAGGGAACACCGGGGAGCTGTTTTTT
>NA|TRBV6-5|NA|TRBJ1-5
CASSHLGDNQPQHF
TGTGCCAGCAGTCATCTCGGGGACAATCAGCCCCAGCATTTT
>NA|TRBV6-5|TRBD1|TRBJ2-3
CASSYSTGAPPDTQYF
TGTGCCAGCAGTTACTCGACAGGGGCTCCCCCTGATACGCAGTATTTT
>NA|TRBV15|NA|TRBJ2-7
CATSRDLLGPYEQYF
TGTGCCACCAGCAGAGATCTATTGGGTCCCTACGAGCAGTACTTC
>NA|TRBV28|TRBD1|TRBJ2-7
CASKYGDRGWYEQYF
TGTGCCAGCAAGTACGGGGACAGGGGATGGTACGAGCAGTACTTC
>NA|TRBV7-4|NA|TRBJ2-7
CASSLALRGGPHEQYF
TGTGCCAGCAGCTTAGCGCTGAGGGGCGGGCCACACGAGCAGTACTTC
>NA|TRBV27|NA|TRBJ2-5
CASRWDCETQYF
TGTGCCAGCAGGTGGGACTGTGAGACCCAGTACTTC
>NA|TRBV29-1|TRBD1|TRBJ2-3
CSIDRERTDTQYF
TGCAGCATAGACAGGGAGAGGACAGATACGCAGTATTTT
>NA|TRBV6-1|TRBD2|TRBJ2-7
CASTRTSGAYEQYF
TGTGCCAGCACCAGGACTAGCGGAGCCTACGAGCAGTACTTC
>NA|TRBV6-5|NA|TRBJ1-3
CASSYARSSGNTIYF
TGTGCCAGCAGTTACGCCCGAAGCTCTGGAAACACCATATATTTT
>NA|TRBV2|NA|TRBJ2-1
CASSEPGSSYNEQFF
TGTGCCAGCAGTGAACCCGGGAGCTCCTACAATGAGCAGTTCTTC
>NA|TRBV19|NA|TRBJ2-7
CASSIGLSAYEQYF
TGTGCCAGTAGTATTGGGCTCTCGGCCTACGAGCAGTACTTC
>NA|TRBV7-2|NA|TRBJ1-2
CASSLVAPGSYGYTF
TGTGCCAGCAGCTTAGTGGCCCCGGGGAGCTATGGCTACACCTTC
>NA|TRBV7-3|TRBD1|TRBJ2-1
CASSRTGTYNEQFF
TGTGCCAGCAGCCGGACAGGGACCTACAATGAGCAGTTCTTC
>NA|TRBV5-4|NA|TRBJ2-7
CASSRGGTYEQYF
TGTGCCAGCTCACGAGGGGGGACCTACGAGCAGTACTTC